A single sample is the source of the 5 T cell receptor beta chains below, sequenced in a study of cytomegalovirus exposure and HLA in healthy donors. The assay was immunoSEQ multiplex PCR, and TCRdb's table has in-frame clones only and misses some. The profile covers around 93,000 clones, with around 84% appearing a single time and 20% to 25% taken by the ten largest. The sequencing input was PBMCs. These receptors originate from a young man in good health and CMV-seropositive.

The V and J genes are TRBV30 and TRBJ2-3; 14 bases map to TRBD2. The CDR3 runs 16 residues. Germline V gene sequence: CDR1 GTSNPN, CDR2 SVGIG (reference sequence). V was pared by 3 bases and J by 5 bases, with 7 bases of the junction left unmatched. CDR3 amino acids: CAWSAGLAGGGDTQYF. The DNA of the CDR3 is TGTGCCTGGAGCGCCGGACTAGCGGGAGGTGGAGATACGCAGTATTTT.

V and J are TRBV19 and TRBJ2-1; 8 nucleotides align to TRBD2. CDR1 and CDR2 (germline): LNHDA, SQIVND (reference sequence). Trimming removed 6 bases from V and 3 bases from J; junction bases left unmatched: 7. This CDR3 spans 15 amino acids. As DNA, the CDR3 is TGTGCCAGTAGACATCGGGGACTAGACTACAATGAGCAGTTCTTC. Its protein product is CASRHRGLDYNEQFF.

CDR3 loop: CASSSRVATNEKLFF. The CDR3, as DNA: TGTGCCAGCAGTTCGAGGGTCGCAACTAATGAAAAACTGTTTTTT. This chain uses TRBV6-5 with TRBJ1-4; D remains unclear. Germline loops: CDR1 MNHEY, CDR2 SVGAGI. The CDR3 is made up of 15 amino acids. V gave up 4 bases and J gave up 0 bases, with 9 bases separating them.

The chain is built from TRBV5-1 and TRBJ2-7, with TRBD2 matching 7 bases. There are 15 residues in the CDR3. Trimming removed 0 bases from V and 3 bases from J; junction bases left unmatched: 6. CDR1 and CDR2 from the germline V gene are SGHRS and YFSETQ. The CDR3 sequence is CASSLGRDYYYEQYF. The DNA of the CDR3 is TGCGCCAGCAGCTTGGGCAGGGACTATTACTACGAGCAGTACTTC. Variable domain in full (rest from reference TRBV5-1 and TRBJ2-7): KAGVTQTPRYLIKTRGQQVTLSCSPISGHRSVSWYQQTPGQGLQFLFEYFSETQRNKGNFPGRFSGRQFSNSRSEMNVSTLELGDSALYLCASSLGRDYYYEQYFGPGTRLTVT.

The rearrangement uses TRBV5-6 and TRBJ2-4, with TRBD2 identical over 8 bases. The CDR3 has 13 amino acids. After removal of 1 base from V and 12 bases from J, the junction contained 6 bases not matched to a gene. From germline, CDR1 is SGHDT and CDR2 YYEEEE. CDR3 in amino acids: CASSLYSGGHQYF. CDR3 nucleotide sequence: TGTGCCAGCAGCTTGTATTCGGGGGGGCATCAGTACTTC.